This TCR beta chain was found in a study of CD8 T cells in Susac syndrome. Healthy donors, matched for age and sex, constituted the control group. Negative isolation yielded the CD8+ and CD4+ T cells, while FACS enriched the TEMRA cells. Reverse transcription of roughly 0.5 to 1 ug RNA was performed with random hexamers. Multiplex PCR with immunoSEQ amplified the TCR beta CDR3 across 54 Vbeta and 13 Jbeta. TCRdb called the immunoSEQ multiplex PCR reads again in MiXCR, with one record for every CDR3 protein. The table shows around 150,000 distinct CDR3 sequences, with 90% to 95% occurring only once. This CDR3 region has 14 residues. Germline CDR1 reads GTSNPN; CDR2 reads SVGIG (reference sequence). Trimming shortened V by 3 bases and J by 4 bases, and 13 bases separated the two germline ends. This clonotype was recorded only once.

The sequencing sample was made of CD8+ T cells from PBMCs. The chain links TRBV30 to TRBJ1-5, with D hard to call. The sequence was obtained from a human donor in good health. The CDR3 sequence is CAWSQDSPNQPQHF. CDR3 DNA: TGTGCCTGGAGCCAGGATAGCCCTAATCAGCCCCAGCATTTT.